These 20 T cell receptor beta chains were sequenced from one sample in a study of cytomegalovirus exposure and HLA in healthy donors. PCR amplification relied on 60 Vbeta primers (plus 13 Jbeta primers). Produced via immunoSEQ multiplex PCR; TCRdb's table is partial and in-frame only. The sample has around 70,000 clones; 70% to 85% are singletons. The sample consisted of PBMCs. The receptors were gathered from a human donor in good health.

In this sample, this clone turned up once. This sequence joins TRBV30 and TRBJ2-1; 7 bases are a match to TRBD1. The CDR3 is 15 residues long. The V gene's germline CDR1 is GTSNPN and CDR2 SVGIG (reference sequence). V trimming: 2 bases; J trimming: 2 bases; junction bases outside the gene matches: 6. CDR3 DNA: TGTGCCTGGAGTACATACAGGGGCACCTACAATGAGCAGTTCTTC. Residues: CAWSTYRGTYNEQFF.

This chain links TRBV4-1 with TRBJ2-1; 9 bases align to TRBD2. Germline V gene sequence: CDR1 MGHRA, CDR2 YSYEKL. The CDR3 spans 16 residues. J was trimmed by 2 bases and V by 1 base; bases with no gene match: 3. The CDR3 region is CASSQASGATYNEQFF. The CDR3 coding sequence is TGCGCCAGCAGCCAAGCTAGCGGGGCAACCTACAATGAGCAGTTCTTC.

This clone was counted a few times. The chain carries TRBV5-1 and TRBJ2-1, with a possible D match to TRBD2 (5 bases). Germline-derived CDR1 and CDR2 are SGHRS and YFSETQ. V lost 0 bases to trimming and J lost 9 bases, with 10 bases between them. This CDR3 is 13 amino acids long. The CDR3 DNA reads TGCGCCAGCAGCTTGGGGGAGTGGGGTGAGCAGTTCTTC. This gives the protein CASSLGEWGEQFF.

This rearrangement joins TRBV27 to TRBJ1-1; 9 nucleotides match TRBD1. The CDR3 consists of 18 residues. Germline V gene sequence: CDR1 MNHEY, CDR2 SMNVEV (reference sequence). V shed 6 bases and J 0 bases; nucleotides not matched to a gene: 14. The CDR3 region is CASRGNTDRGPLNTEAFF. As DNA, the CDR3 is TGTGCCAGCAGGGGAAACACGGACAGGGGCCCCTTGAACACTGAAGCTTTCTTT.

This rearrangement joins TRBV9 to TRBJ2-1; 8 bases are a match to TRBD1. The germline V gene has CDR1 SGDLS and CDR2 YYNGEE. V gave up 0 bases and J gave up 6 bases; unmatched junction bases: 5. The CDR3 has 15 amino acids. The CDR3 DNA sequence: TGTGCCAGCAGCGTAGCAGGGGGCGCGGGCAATGAGCAGTTCTTC. Encoded protein: CASSVAGGAGNEQFF.

This rearrangement joins TRBV29-1 to TRBJ1-3; no clear D. The V gene's germline CDR1 is SQVTM and CDR2 ANQGSEA. CDR3 size: 13 residues. Trimming pared 7 bases from V and 2 bases from J, leaving 12 bases between. The DNA for the CDR3 is TGCAGCGCGGCGGTCGGGGCTGGAAACACCATATATTTT. This gives the protein CSAAVGAGNTIYF.

The chain joins TRBV7-3 to TRBJ2-2, with D uncertain. Germline V gene data show CDR1 as SGHTA and CDR2 as FQGTGA. The CDR3 is 16 residues long. Between the trimmed V and J ends, which lost 5 bases and 2 bases, there was a span of 15 bases. The CDR3 DNA reads TGTGCCAGCAGCCCCCGAGGCGGAGCAAACACCGGGGAGCTGTTTTTT. It yields the protein CASSPRGGANTGELFF.

This clone was seen once. The chain employs TRBV5-1 and TRBJ2-3; D gene unclear. This CDR3 contains 14 residues. V lost 2 bases and J lost 4, with 11 bases in between. Germline loops: CDR1 SGHRS, CDR2 YFSETQ. Here the CDR3 reads CASSFNRFPDTQYF. The CDR3 coding sequence is TGCGCCAGCAGCTTTAACCGGTTCCCAGATACGCAGTATTTT.

The chain couples TRBV7-3 to TRBJ1-5; 7 nucleotides align to TRBD1. Unmatched junction bases numbered 7, after V lost 1 base and J lost 7 bases. The CDR3 extends over 15 amino acids. Per germline, CDR1 SGHTA and CDR2 FQGTGA. This CDR3 is CASSLKGAENQPQHF. The CDR3 DNA reads TGTGCCAGCAGCTTAAAGGGGGCAGAAAACCAGCCCCAGCATTTT.

V gene TRBV12-5 combines with J gene TRBJ1-5, with no clear D. Trimming left V 3 bases short and J 6 bases short, with 6 bases between. Germline-derived CDR1 and CDR2 are LGHNT and FRNRAP. The CDR3 is 12 residues long. CDR3: CASGLDSQPQHF. In nucleotides, the CDR3 is TGTGCTAGTGGTTTAGATAGTCAGCCCCAGCATTTT.

This rearrangement joins TRBV30 to TRBJ2-7, with TRBD1 matching 9 bases. The V and J ends lost 3 bases and 1 base, in that order; junction bases with no gene match: 1. The germline V gene encodes CDR1 GTSNPN and CDR2 SVGIG (reference sequence). This CDR3 is built from 13 residues. The CDR3 DNA reads as TGTGCCTGGAGCGGGACAGGGTCCTACGAGCAGTACTTC. Its protein product is CAWSGTGSYEQYF. Supplemented by reference TRBV30 and TRBJ2-7, the full variable domain reads SQTIHQWPATLVQPVGSPLSLECTVEGTSNPNLYWYRQAAGRGLQLLFYSVGIGQISSEVPQNLSASRPQDRQFILSSKKLLLSDSGFYLCAWSGTGSYEQYFGPGTRLTVT.

This clone was seen once. The CDR3 bases are TGTGCCTGGAGTGGGCAGGCTAATGAAAAACTGTTTTTT. Its translation is CAWSGQANEKLFF. This chain connects TRBV30 to TRBJ1-4; D is ambiguous. Germline CDR1 reads GTSNPN; CDR2 reads SVGIG (reference sequence). CDR3 size: 13 residues. V shed 1 base and J shed 3 bases, with 6 bases lying between them.

This chain joins TRBV30 and TRBJ1-5, with D possibly being TRBD1 (5 bases). The germline CDR1 and CDR2 sequences are GTSNPN and SVGIG (reference sequence). The CDR3 is made up of 13 amino acids. The germline V and J ends were trimmed by 4 bases and 5 bases, with 12 bases remaining between them. DNA of the CDR3: TGTGCCTGGAAAGGGACTGGCCATCAGCCCCAGCATTTT. Amino acid sequence: CAWKGTGHQPQHF.

The V and J genes are TRBV14 and TRBJ1-3, with a possible D match to TRBD1 (5 bases). From germline, CDR1 is SGHDN and CDR2 FVKESK. This CDR3 comprises 16 residues. Trimming removed 3 bases from V and 0 bases from J, with 12 bases in between. In DNA form, the CDR3 reads TGTGCCAGCAGCCACACGGGCGGACACTCTGGAAACACCATATATTTT. The encoded protein is CASSHTGGHSGNTIYF.

The rearrangement joins TRBV7-3 to TRBJ1-2, with 11 bases matching TRBD1. The V and J ends lost 5 bases and 3 bases, in that order; junction bases with no gene match: 5. Per germline, CDR1 SGHTA and CDR2 FQGTGA. The CDR3 is made up of 15 amino acids. CDR3: CASSPWGQGDYGYTF. The CDR3 bases are TGTGCCAGCAGCCCCTGGGGACAGGGGGACTATGGCTACACCTTC.

The count of this clone is one. This sequence joins TRBV5-8 and TRBJ2-1; weak D call: TRBD2 (5 bases). This CDR3 region has 13 residues. Germline-derived CDR1 and CDR2 are SGHTS and YDEGEE. Trimming shortened V by 7 bases and J by 3 bases, and 11 bases separated the two germline ends. In nucleotides, the CDR3 is TGTGCCAGCTGGTACGGACTCTACAATGAGCAGTTCTTC. Residues: CASWYGLYNEQFF.

The chain is built from TRBV5-1 and TRBJ2-7, with D tentatively TRBD1 (6 bases). The CDR3 loop spans 15 amino acids. Trimming left V 5 bases short and J 0 bases short, with 15 bases between. Germline V gene lookup returns CDR1 SGHRS and CDR2 YFSETQ. The CDR3 DNA sequence: TGCGCCAGCAGTTTTGCGACAGGCCCCTCCTACGAGCAGTACTTC. As protein: CASSFATGPSYEQYF.

This clone is a singleton in its sample. The chain links TRBV9 to TRBJ2-6, with 7 bases lining up with TRBD1. Germline V gene lookup returns CDR1 SGDLS and CDR2 YYNGEE. V was pared by 3 bases and J by 4 bases, with 10 bases of the junction left unmatched. The CDR3 consists of 17 residues. CDR3 sequence (DNA): TGTGCCAGCAGCGCGTACCAGACAGGGAGAGGGGCCAACGTCCTGACTTTC. This translates into CASSAYQTGRGANVLTF.

The V call is TRBV7-2, the J call TRBJ1-2; weak D call: TRBD1 (6 bases). Deletions cut 1 base from V and 6 bases from J, with 15 bases between. Germline values: CDR1 SGHTA, CDR2 FQGNSA. The CDR3 consists of 15 residues. The CDR3 loop reads CASSLVQGWGHGYTF. The CDR3 DNA sequence: TGTGCCAGCAGCTTAGTACAGGGATGGGGCCATGGCTACACCTTC.

The rearrangement joins TRBV9 to TRBJ2-7; unclear D gene. Germline loops: CDR1 SGDLS, CDR2 YYNGEE. The CDR3 runs 15 residues. V gave up 0 bases and J gave up 7 bases, with 17 bases separating them. CDR3 amino acids: CASSVDPTLSLEQYF. The CDR3 DNA reads TGTGCCAGCAGCGTAGATCCCACTCTTTCCCTTGAGCAGTACTTC.